This T cell receptor (beta chain) was retrieved from a study of T cell repertoires in cytomegalovirus infection. Overall study: Based on public TCR beta signatures, there were indications of CMV infection and of a matching HLA type. General study results and limits: Pooled public TCR beta family frequency picked out CMV carriers with the relevant HLA. Clonotype analysis showed dominance of the ex vivo response by HLA-C-restricted CMV-specific TCR beta clonotypes.

TCRdb fed the reads into MiXCR, producing one record per CDR3 protein. The sample yields nearly 700,000 distinct CDR3 sequences, roughly 33% seen once. Trimming took 1 base from V and 2 from J, leaving 8 bases between them. Germline lookup yields CDR1 SGHVS and CDR2 FQNEAQ. The CDR3 is 15 residues long. A word on this clonotype: The antigen remains unidentified.

V and J are TRBV7-8 and TRBJ2-2, with D possibly being TRBD1 (5 bases). The material sequenced was cultured PBMCs, taken from culture after CMV antigen stimulation. This TCR derives from a human donor in good health (CMV status not recorded). Some clones in this sample may be carry-over from other donors' samples. The chain's CDR3 is CASSLGRTNTGELFF. In DNA form, the CDR3 reads TGTGCCAGCAGCTTAGGACGGACAAACACCGGGGAGCTGTTTTTT.